The T cell receptor beta chain described here comes from a study of cytomegalovirus exposure and HLA in healthy donors. Study-wide context: The 95 to 150 validation repertoires used a platform that matched the one used for the roughly 700 first-cohort repertoires, as a later analysis reported. Findings of the study overall: The tendency of first-cohort TCR clusters to co-occur in the roughly 130 validation repertoires emerged from a later analysis.

The 120-subject validation cohort, separate from the roughly 670-subject first cohort, included the donors. The table came from immunoSEQ multiplex PCR; TCRdb's copy has only in-frame clones and leaves some out. The sample lists roughly 130,000 clones, under 90% occurring once. Germline CDR1 is KGHSH and CDR2 is LQKENI. The CDR3 is 16 amino acids. V shed 4 bases and J 4 bases; nucleotides not matched to a gene: 9. Details on this clone: What it recognizes is unknown.

The sequenced sample was PBMCs. The genes are TRBV18 and TRBJ2-5, with 10 nucleotides matching TRBD1. The TCR originated in a young man in good health and CMV-seronegative. As DNA, the CDR3 is TGTGCCAGCTCACGCCTCCGGGACAGGGGTCGAGAGACCCAGTACTTC. Its protein product is CASSRLRDRGRETQYF.